This section outlines one TCR beta chain sequence together with its context. Its target antigen remains unknown. No qualities accompany the bases; no much larger clone lies one base away. TCRbeta CDR3 regions were amplified from genomic DNA by means of the immunoSEQ Assay, a bias-controlled multiplex PCR. On the study's bioinformatics: Nucleated cell counts per sample were estimated from amplification of reference gene primers within the assay. Sequence reads were collapsed and filtered to measure the absolute abundance of every unique TCRbeta CDR3 rearrangement. For each sample, productive Simpson clonality was calculated by taking the square root of Simpson's diversity index across productive rearrangements. TCRdb's version of the immuneACCESS table is confined to in-frame rearrangements and falls short of the full clone set. An unresolved V gene accounts for under half of the shortfall where checked; the remainder is of unknown origin. V and J calls and clone size are those listed in that table; D and trimming were worked out from the DNA. Within this sample are about 97,000 clones, with about 90% of them counted one time only. Of the sample, roughly 5.6% is held by the ten largest clones.

The data belong to a study of blood T cell repertoires in COVID-19 (dated by TCRdb to 2019 to 2021). Regarding the research as a whole: The collaborator samples originated in the United States, Italy and Spain and spanned the acute and convalescent phases of COVID-19. The material from the prospective study consisted of cDNA or gDNA derived from T cells, B-cell-depleted T cells, or PBMCs. Deeply sampled blood TCRbeta repertoires from subjects exposed to, actively infected with, or recovered from COVID-19 were included in the dataset. The repertoires were released in a freely available public database intended as a resource for research on the immune response to SARS-CoV-2. Samples were obtained from the ongoing ImmuneRACE study (first 160 participants) and from roughly 1,300 subjects provided by 6 global collaborators. A de-identified subject ID, COVID-19 status, age in years and sex were almost always included in the sample metadata. Where available, HLA class I and class II types were obtained from metadata supplied by the sample provider rather than from assay-based typing.

One collaborating source in Seattle enrolled patients during active infection and followed them longitudinally through the course of disease. Collaborating institutions collected whole blood in K2EDTA tubes following their own protocols. Collaborator samples were shipped for TCRbeta analysis as frozen whole blood, isolated PBMCs, or DNA extracted from either sample type. The V end gives up 8 bases and the J end 9 bases, leaving 7 bases in the junction not matched to a gene. Inclusive of the bounding cysteine and phenylalanine, the CDR3 is 13 residues long. Of all the DNA, just the CDR3 is kept, 39 bases in frame from base 1. Study-wide conclusions, independent of this receptor: The amount of clinical and demographic metadata varied by source and participant and was provided uncurated.

What was sequenced was peripheral blood. This receptor was identified in a woman aged 45-59 years with COVID-19, enrolled during active disease. The V and J segments used are TRBV12-3 or TRBV12-4 and TRBJ1-6, with 7 junctional bases fitting TRBD1. The CDR3 protein sequence reads: CASRMTGFSPLHF. The DNA sequence is as follows: TGTGCCAGCCGGATGACAGGGTTTTCACCCCTCCACTTT.